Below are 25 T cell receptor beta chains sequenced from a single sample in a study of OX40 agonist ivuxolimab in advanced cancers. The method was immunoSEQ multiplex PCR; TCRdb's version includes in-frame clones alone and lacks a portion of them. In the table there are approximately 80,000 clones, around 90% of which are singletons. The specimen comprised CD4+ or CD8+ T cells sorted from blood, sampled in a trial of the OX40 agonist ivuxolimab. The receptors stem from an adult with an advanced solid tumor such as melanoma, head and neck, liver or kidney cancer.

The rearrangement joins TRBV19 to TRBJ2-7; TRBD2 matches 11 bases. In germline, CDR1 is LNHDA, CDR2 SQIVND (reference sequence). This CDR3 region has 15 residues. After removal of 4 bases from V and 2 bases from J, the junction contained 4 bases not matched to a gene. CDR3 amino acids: CASSSGLAGPYEQYF. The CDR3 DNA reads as TGTGCCAGTAGTAGCGGACTAGCGGGTCCCTACGAGCAGTACTTC.

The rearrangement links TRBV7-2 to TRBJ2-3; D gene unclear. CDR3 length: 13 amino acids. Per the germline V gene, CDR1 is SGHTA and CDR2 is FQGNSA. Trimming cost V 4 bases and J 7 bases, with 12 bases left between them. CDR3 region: CASSSDSANTQYF. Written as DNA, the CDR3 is TGTGCCAGCAGCTCCGACTCGGCCAATACGCAGTATTTT.

The DNA of the CDR3 is TGTGCCAGCTCATCGACAGCCGGGACAGGTCCCTACAATGAGCAGTTCTTC. Encoded protein: CASSSTAGTGPYNEQFF. V gene TRBV18 combines with J gene TRBJ2-1, with 8 bases lining up with TRBD1. CDR3 size: 17 residues. Germline lookup yields CDR1 KGHSH and CDR2 LQKENI. Trimming removed 5 bases from V and 2 bases from J; junction bases left unmatched: 11.

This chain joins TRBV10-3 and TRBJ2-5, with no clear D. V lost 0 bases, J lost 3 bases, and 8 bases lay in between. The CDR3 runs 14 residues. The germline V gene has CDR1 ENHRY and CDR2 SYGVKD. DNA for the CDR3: TGTGCCATCAGTGAGTCGAAACAGAAAGAGACCCAGTACTTC. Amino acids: CAISESKQKETQYF.

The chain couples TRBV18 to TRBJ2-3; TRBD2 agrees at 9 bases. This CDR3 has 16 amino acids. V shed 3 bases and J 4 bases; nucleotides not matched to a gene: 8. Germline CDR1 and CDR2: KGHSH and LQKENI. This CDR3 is CASSPLAGPGADTQYF. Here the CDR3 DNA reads TGTGCCAGCTCACCCCTAGCGGGGCCCGGCGCAGATACGCAGTATTTT.

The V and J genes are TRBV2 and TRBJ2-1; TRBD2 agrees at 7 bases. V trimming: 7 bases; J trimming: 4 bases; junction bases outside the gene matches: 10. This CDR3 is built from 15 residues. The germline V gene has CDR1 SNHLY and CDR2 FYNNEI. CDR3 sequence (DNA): TGTGCCAGCACTGGGGGGGAGACCCCTTACAATGAGCAGTTCTTC. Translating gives CASTGGETPYNEQFF.

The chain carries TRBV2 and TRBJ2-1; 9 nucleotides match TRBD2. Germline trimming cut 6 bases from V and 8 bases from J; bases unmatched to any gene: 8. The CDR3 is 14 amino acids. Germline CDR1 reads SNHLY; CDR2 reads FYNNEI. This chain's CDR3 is CASSMGLAVDEQFF. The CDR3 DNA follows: TGTGCCAGCAGCATGGGACTAGCCGTCGATGAGCAGTTCTTC.

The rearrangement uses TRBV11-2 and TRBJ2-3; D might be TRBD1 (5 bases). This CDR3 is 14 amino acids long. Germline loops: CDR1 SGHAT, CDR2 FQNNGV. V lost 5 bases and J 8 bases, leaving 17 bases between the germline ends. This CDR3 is CASSIPGPRGTQYF. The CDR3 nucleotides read TGTGCCAGCAGCATCCCCGGGCCAAGGGGTACGCAGTATTTT.

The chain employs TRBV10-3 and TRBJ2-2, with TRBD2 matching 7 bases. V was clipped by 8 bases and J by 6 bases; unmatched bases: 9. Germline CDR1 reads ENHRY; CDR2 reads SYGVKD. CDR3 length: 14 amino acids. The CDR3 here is CAIGPSGGSGELFF. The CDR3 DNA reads TGTGCCATCGGTCCTAGCGGAGGGTCCGGGGAGCTGTTTTTT.

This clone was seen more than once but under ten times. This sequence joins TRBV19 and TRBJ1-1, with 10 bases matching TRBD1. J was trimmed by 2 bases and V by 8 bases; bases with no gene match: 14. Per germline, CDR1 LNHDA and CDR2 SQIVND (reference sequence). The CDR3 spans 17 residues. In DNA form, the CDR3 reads TGTGCCAGTTATGGGTTAGCCCGGACAGGGGGAAACACTGAAGCTTTCTTT. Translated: CASYGLARTGGNTEAFF.

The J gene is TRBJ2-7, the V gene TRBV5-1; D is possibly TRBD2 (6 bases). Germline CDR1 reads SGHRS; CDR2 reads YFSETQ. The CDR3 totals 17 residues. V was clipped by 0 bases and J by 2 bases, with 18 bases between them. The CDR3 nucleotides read TGCGCCAGCAGCTTGGATGTTAATAGCGGTGTTCCCTACGAGCAGTACTTC. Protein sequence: CASSLDVNSGVPYEQYF.

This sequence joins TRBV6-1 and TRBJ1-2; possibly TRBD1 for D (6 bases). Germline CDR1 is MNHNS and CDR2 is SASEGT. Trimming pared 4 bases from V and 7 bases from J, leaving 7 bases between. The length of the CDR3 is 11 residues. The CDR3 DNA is TGTGCCAGCAGTGGGGGGCTTGGCTACACCTTC. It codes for CASSGGLGYTF.

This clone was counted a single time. CDR3: CASSQLQGTDTQYF. For the CDR3, the DNA is TGTGCCAGCAGCCAGCTACAGGGAACAGATACGCAGTATTTT. V usage is TRBV7-2 and J usage is TRBJ2-3; the D gene is possibly TRBD1 (6 bases). CDR1 and CDR2 from the germline V gene are SGHTA and FQGNSA. V dropped 5 bases and J dropped 3 bases, with 12 bases sitting between them. This CDR3 is 14 amino acids long.

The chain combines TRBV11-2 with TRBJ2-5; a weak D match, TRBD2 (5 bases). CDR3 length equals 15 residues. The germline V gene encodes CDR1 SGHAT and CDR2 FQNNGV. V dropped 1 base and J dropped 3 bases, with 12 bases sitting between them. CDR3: CASSLGGVREETQYF. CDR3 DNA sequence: TGTGCCAGCAGCTTAGGGGGAGTGAGGGAAGAGACCCAGTACTTC.

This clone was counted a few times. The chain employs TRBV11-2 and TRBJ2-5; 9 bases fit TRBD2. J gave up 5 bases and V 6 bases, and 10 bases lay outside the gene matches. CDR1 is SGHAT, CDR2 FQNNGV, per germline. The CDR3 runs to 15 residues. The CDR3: CASSPGGRAGETQYF. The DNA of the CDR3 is TGTGCCAGCAGTCCTGGCGGGAGGGCCGGGGAGACCCAGTACTTC.

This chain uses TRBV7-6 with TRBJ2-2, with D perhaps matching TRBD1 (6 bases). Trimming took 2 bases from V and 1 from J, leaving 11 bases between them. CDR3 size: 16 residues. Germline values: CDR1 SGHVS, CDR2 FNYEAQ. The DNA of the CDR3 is TGTGCCAGCAGCTTAAGACAGGCGAAGAACACCGGGGAGCTGTTTTTT. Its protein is CASSLRQAKNTGELFF.

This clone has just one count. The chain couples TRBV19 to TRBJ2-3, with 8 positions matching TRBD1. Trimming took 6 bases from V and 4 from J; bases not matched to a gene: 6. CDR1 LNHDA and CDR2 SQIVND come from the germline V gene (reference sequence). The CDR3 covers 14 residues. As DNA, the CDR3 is TGTGCCAGTAGGGAGACCAGGGGGCCAGATACGCAGTATTTT. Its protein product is CASRETRGPDTQYF.

The CDR3 coding sequence is TGTGCCAGCTCACCAGCTGGCTCCTATAATTCACCCCTCCACTTT. It yields the protein CASSPAGSYNSPLHF. J is TRBJ1-6 and V is TRBV18; the D is unclear. Deletions cut 2 bases from V and 0 bases from J, with 5 bases between. This CDR3 has 15 residues. CDR1 and CDR2 (germline): KGHSH, LQKENI. The variable domain in full, with the rest retrieved from reference TRBV18 and TRBJ1-6, is NAGVMQNPRHLVRRRGQEARLRCSPMKGHSHVYWYRQLPEEGLKFMVYLQKENIIDESGMPKERFSAEFPKEGPSILRIQQVVRGDSAAYFCASSPAGSYNSPLHFGNGTRLTVT.

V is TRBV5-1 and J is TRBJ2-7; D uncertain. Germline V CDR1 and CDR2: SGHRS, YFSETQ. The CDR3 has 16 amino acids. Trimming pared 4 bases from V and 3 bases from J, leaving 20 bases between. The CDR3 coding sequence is TGCGCCAGCAGCCCGTCATGGTCTACTATGCTCTACGAGCAGTACTTC. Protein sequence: CASSPSWSTMLYEQYF.

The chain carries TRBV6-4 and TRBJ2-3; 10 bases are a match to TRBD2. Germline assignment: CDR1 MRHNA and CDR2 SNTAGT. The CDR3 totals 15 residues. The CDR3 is CMGRFKREGRDTQYF. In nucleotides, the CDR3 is TGTATGGGAAGATTCAAGCGGGAGGGCCGAGATACGCAGTATTTT.

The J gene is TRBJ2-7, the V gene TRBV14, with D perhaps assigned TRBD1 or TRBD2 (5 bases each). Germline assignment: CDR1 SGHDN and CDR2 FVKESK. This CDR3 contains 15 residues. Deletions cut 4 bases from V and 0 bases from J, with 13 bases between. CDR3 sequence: CASSPVGEVSYEQYF. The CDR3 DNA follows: TGTGCCAGCAGCCCCGTGGGGGAAGTCTCCTACGAGCAGTACTTC.

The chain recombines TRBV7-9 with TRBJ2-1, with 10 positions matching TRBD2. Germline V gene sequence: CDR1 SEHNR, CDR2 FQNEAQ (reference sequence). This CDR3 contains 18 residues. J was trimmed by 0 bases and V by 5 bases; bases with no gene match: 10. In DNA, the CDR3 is TGTGCCAGCAGCGCGCGACCGGGACTAGCGCCCTCCTACAATGAGCAGTTCTTC. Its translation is CASSARPGLAPSYNEQFF.

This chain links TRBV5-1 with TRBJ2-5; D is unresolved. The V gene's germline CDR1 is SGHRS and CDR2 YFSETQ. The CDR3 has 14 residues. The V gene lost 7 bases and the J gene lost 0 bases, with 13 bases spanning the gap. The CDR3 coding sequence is TGCGCCAGCTTTCCGGGTCAGTACCAAGAGACCCAGTACTTC. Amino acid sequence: CASFPGQYQETQYF.

For the CDR3, the DNA is TGTGCCAGCAGTTCCGGACTAGCGGGAGTAGCTGAGACCCAGTACTTC. Residues: CASSSGLAGVAETQYF. The genes are TRBV28 and TRBJ2-5; 13 bases fit TRBD2. CDR3 length equals 16 residues. Per the germline V gene, CDR1 is MDHEN and CDR2 is SYDVKM. Losses at the gene ends were 4 bases for V and 5 bases for J; bases not matched to a gene: 7.

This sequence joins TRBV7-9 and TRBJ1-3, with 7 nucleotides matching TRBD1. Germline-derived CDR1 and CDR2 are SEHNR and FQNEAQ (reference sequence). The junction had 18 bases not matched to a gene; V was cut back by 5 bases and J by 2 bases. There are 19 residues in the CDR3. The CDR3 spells CASSTRQGGRRKAGNTIYF. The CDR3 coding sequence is TGTGCCAGCAGCACCCGACAGGGCGGAAGGAGGAAGGCTGGAAACACCATATATTTT.